The sequence of this T cell receptor (beta chain) was determined in a study of T cell clonotyping in hematopoietic cell transplantation. Study observations and caveats: No sorting was done, leaving CD4 and CD8 contributions mixed. At the given depth, recipient repertoires were over 97% de novo clonotypes. After transplant, recipient diversity fell while pathologically expanded clonotypes grew through day 180.

Method: immunoSEQ multiplex PCR; TCRdb's copy keeps in-frame clones and lacks some. The sample records some 14,000 clones, over 85% being singletons. Regarding this clone: Its matching antigen is unknown.

The material was PBMCs, obtained 30 days after allogeneic stem cell transplant. The TCR originated in a male patient between 55 and 70 years old who had an allogeneic stem cell transplant from an unrelated donor, so the T cells may come from the graft donor. Some clones in this sample may be carry-over from other donors' samples.

The CDR3 sequence is CASSQEGQKLFF. The CDR3 DNA reads TGCGCCAGCAGCCAAGAGGGGCAGAAACTGTTTTTT. The chain recombines TRBV4-1 with TRBJ1-4, with D possibly matching TRBD1 (5 bases). Per the germline V gene, CDR1 is MGHRA and CDR2 is YSYEKL. CDR3 length: 12 amino acids. Trimming removed 0 bases from V and 11 bases from J, with 7 bases in between.